One sample yielded the 10 T cell receptor beta chains listed below, sequenced in a study of OX40 agonist ivuxolimab in advanced cancers. Assay used: immunoSEQ multiplex PCR; TCRdb lists only in-frame clones, some missing. The sample consists of about 36,000 clones, approximately 78% of them appearing once. Sequenced here: CD4+ or CD8+ T cells sorted from blood, sampled in a trial of the OX40 agonist ivuxolimab. These receptors were obtained from an adult with an advanced solid tumor such as melanoma, head and neck, liver or kidney cancer.

The gene calls are TRBV11-1 and TRBJ2-3; 11 bases align to TRBD1. The CDR3 extends over 15 amino acids. V shed 7 bases, J shed 4 bases, and the junction held 7 bases outside the gene matches. Germline CDR1 and CDR2: SGHAT and FQDESV (reference sequence). CDR3: CASTGDRGAADTQYF. The CDR3 DNA reads as TGTGCCAGCACCGGGGACAGGGGGGCCGCAGATACGCAGTATTTT.

This clone showed up just once. The chain joins TRBV7-4 to TRBJ2-7, with D perhaps matching TRBD1 (7 bases). Trimming took 2 bases from V and 4 from J, leaving 18 bases between them. CDR3 size: 16 residues. Per the germline V gene, CDR1 is SGHVT and CDR2 is SQSDAQ. The CDR3 protein is CASSLSRGTEPYEQYF. For the CDR3, the DNA is TGTGCCAGCAGCTTATCCCGGGGGACAGAACCTTACGAGCAGTACTTC.

V gene TRBV25-1 combines with J gene TRBJ2-6; D might be TRBD1 (5 bases). From germline, CDR1 is MGHDK and CDR2 SYGVNS. The CDR3 is 18 amino acids. V was pared by 1 base and J by 4 bases, with 17 bases between. The DNA for the CDR3 is TGTGCCAGCAGTGAATCAGCAGGGAAAGTCAGAGGGGCCAACGTCCTGACTTTC. Translating gives CASSESAGKVRGANVLTF.

The chain employs TRBV28 and TRBJ1-6; perhaps TRBD1 as D (6 bases). This CDR3 has 16 amino acids. Between the trimmed V and J ends, which lost 6 bases and 5 bases, there was a span of 17 bases. Germline CDR1 is MDHEN and CDR2 is SYDVKM. This chain's CDR3 is CASRGGGVKNNSPLHF. Here the CDR3 DNA reads TGTGCCAGCAGAGGAGGGGGAGTCAAGAATAATTCACCCCTCCACTTT.

Here the CDR3 DNA reads TGTGCCAGCAGTTTAAGGCTTTACAATGAGCAGTTCTTC. It specifies CASSLRLYNEQFF. The chain is built from TRBV28 and TRBJ2-1; D is unclear. V gave up 2 bases and J gave up 4 bases, with 6 bases separating them. The CDR3 consists of 13 residues. The V gene's germline CDR1 is MDHEN and CDR2 SYDVKM.

The V gene is TRBV10-1, the J gene TRBJ2-3; D gene ambiguous. The CDR3 runs 13 residues. V lost 0 bases, J lost 8 bases, and 9 bases lay in between. CDR1 and CDR2 from the germline V gene are WNHNN and SYGVQD (reference sequence). CDR3 coding DNA: TGCGCCAGCAGTGAGTCCCCTAAGGGTACGCAGTATTTT. Translation gives CASSESPKGTQYF.

J is TRBJ1-2 and V is TRBV7-9, with D tentatively TRBD1 (6 bases). V gave up 5 bases and J gave up 2 bases, with 15 bases separating them. Germline CDR1 reads SEHNR; CDR2 reads FQNEAQ (reference sequence). CDR3 length equals 15 residues. This chain's CDR3 is CASSTPRTANYGYTF. In DNA form, the CDR3 reads TGTGCCAGCAGCACGCCACGGACAGCGAACTATGGCTACACCTTC.

DNA of the CDR3: TGTGCCAGCAGCTCAGCCCTATTCAACTCTGGGGCCAACGTCCTGACTTTC. This translates into CASSSALFNSGANVLTF. V is TRBV7-2 and J is TRBJ2-6; D unresolved. CDR1 is SGHTA and CDR2 is FQGNSA in the germline V gene. There are 17 residues in the CDR3. Trimming took 4 bases from V and 0 from J, leaving 13 bases between them.

The chain combines TRBV2 with TRBJ2-7, with unresolved D. This CDR3 is 17 amino acids long. Germline V gene sequence: CDR1 SNHLY, CDR2 FYNNEI. Trimming pared 0 bases from V and 1 base from J, leaving 16 bases between. The CDR3 sequence is CASSEAPTGARSYEQYF. The CDR3 DNA reads TGTGCCAGCAGTGAAGCGCCGACGGGTGCGAGGTCCTACGAGCAGTACTTC.

V gene TRBV10-3 combines with J gene TRBJ2-4, with D unclear. Trimming removed 3 bases at V and 3 bases at J, with 3 bases between. CDR1 ENHRY and CDR2 SYGVKD come from the germline V gene. CDR3 length: 12 residues. CDR3 DNA: TGTGCCATCAGTGACGGCAAAAACATTCAGTACTTC. Translation gives CAISDGKNIQYF.